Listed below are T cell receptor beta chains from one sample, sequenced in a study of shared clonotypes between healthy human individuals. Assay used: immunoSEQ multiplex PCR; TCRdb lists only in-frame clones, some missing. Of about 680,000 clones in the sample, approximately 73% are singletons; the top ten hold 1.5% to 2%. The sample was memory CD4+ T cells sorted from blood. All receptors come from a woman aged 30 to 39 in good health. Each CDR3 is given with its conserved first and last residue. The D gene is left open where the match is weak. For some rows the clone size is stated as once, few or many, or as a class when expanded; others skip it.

TGTGCCATCAGTAATCAACCCCTCTACGAGCAGTACTTC	CAISNQPLYEQYF	TRBV10-3	-	13	-	TRBJ2-7
TGTGCCAGTGGACGCGGGGTTTATAGCAATCAGCCCCAGCATTTT	CASGRGVYSNQPQHF	TRBV6-5	-	15	-	TRBJ1-5
TGCAGCGTTCCGACAGGGTTCCACATCACCGGGGAGCTGTTTTTT	CSVPTGFHITGELFF	TRBV29-1	TRBD1	15	-	TRBJ2-2
TGTGCCAGTGCCGGACAGGGAGGTATTCAGCCCCAGCATTTT	CASAGQGGIQPQHF	TRBV19	TRBD1	14	-	TRBJ1-5
TGTGCCAGCAGAAGCGGGGGTTACGAGCAGTACTTC	CASRSGGYEQYF	TRBV28	TRBD2	12	-	TRBJ2-7
TGTGCCAGCTCACCGCCGGGGACCTATGGCTACACCTTC	CASSPPGTYGYTF	TRBV18	-	13	-	TRBJ1-2
TGCGCCAGCAGTCGGGGGGACAGCCTGAAAAGGGGGACCCAGTACTTC	CASSRGDSLKRGTQYF	TRBV23-1	-	16	many	TRBJ2-5
TGTGCCAGCAGCTCCCGGGACAGGGGGTTAGCTAACTATGGCTACACCTTC	CASSSRDRGLANYGYTF	TRBV11-2	TRBD1	17	-	TRBJ1-2
TGTGCCAGCAGTGAGCTTGGCGGACCGAAGACGGCTTTCTTT	CASSELGGPKTAFF	TRBV2	-	14	-	TRBJ1-1
TGTGCCAGCAGCTTAAGGTGGGGCACAGGGGACGAAGCAGCCCAGCATTTT	CASSLRWGTGDEAAQHF	TRBV7-3	TRBD1	17	-	TRBJ1-5
TGCGCCAGCAGCCAAGCCTCTATTCAGGATACGCAGTATTTT	CASSQASIQDTQYF	TRBV4-1	-	14	-	TRBJ2-3
TGCGCCAGCAGCTTACAGGGGAATGAAAAACTGTTTTTT	CASSLQGNEKLFF	TRBV5-1	TRBD1	13	once	TRBJ1-4
TGTGCCAGTAGTCCCGGGACAGGGTCCTACGAGCAGTACTTC	CASSPGTGSYEQYF	TRBV19	TRBD1	14	-	TRBJ2-7
TGTGCCAGCAGTCAACCGGGGTCCCTTAACTATGGCTACACCTTC	CASSQPGSLNYGYTF	TRBV28	-	15	-	TRBJ1-2
TGTGCCAGCAGTTTGGCCCCCCGAGACACTGAAGCTTTCTTT	CASSLAPRDTEAFF	TRBV2	-	14	-	TRBJ1-1
TGCGCCAGCAGCTTGGGTCCGGAGGGGGCAATCGAGACCCAGTACTTC	CASSLGPEGAIETQYF	TRBV5-1	-	16	-	TRBJ2-5
TGTGCCAGCAGCGCCCAGGACACCGGGGAGCTGTTTTTT	CASSAQDTGELFF	TRBV2	-	13	few	TRBJ2-2
TGTGCCAGCAGTGGGGGACTAGCGGAGGCCTACAATGAGCAGTTCTTC	CASSGGLAEAYNEQFF	TRBV25-1	TRBD2	16	-	TRBJ2-1
TGTGCCAGCAGCTTAAGTTCCGGGGCGGCTGGAAACACCATATATTTT	CASSLSSGAAGNTIYF	TRBV11-2	-	16	-	TRBJ1-3
TGTGCCAGCAGTGCGATGGACAGGACCGGGGAGCTGTTTTTT	CASSAMDRTGELFF	TRBV6-6	TRBD1	14	-	TRBJ2-2
TGTGCCAGCAGCTACGGGGAGTACAATGAGCAGTTCTTC	CASSYGEYNEQFF	TRBV11-3	-	13	-	TRBJ2-1
TGTGCCAGCAGTTACGGCGGGACTCCTCCCTACGAGCAGTACTTC	CASSYGGTPPYEQYF	TRBV6-5	-	15	-	TRBJ2-7
TGCGCCAGCAGCCGAAATCAACAGGGGGAAAGCTACGAGCAGTACTTC	CASSRNQQGESYEQYF	TRBV5-1	TRBD1	16	-	TRBJ2-7
TGTGCCAGCTCCGGGAATGGGGCGTACAATGAGCAGTTCTTC	CASSGNGAYNEQFF	TRBV2	-	14	-	TRBJ2-1
TGTGCCAGCAGACTTCGGGACAACCTCGGATTTGTCTACGAGCAGTACTTC	CASRLRDNLGFVYEQYF	TRBV28	-	17	once	TRBJ2-7
TGCGCCAGCAGCCTTAGCGGGGGCTCCTACGAGCAGTACTTC	CASSLSGGSYEQYF	TRBV5-1	TRBD2	14	-	TRBJ2-7
TGTGCCAGCAGTCTCGCCCCTCTTGGGGAGCAGTACTTC	CASSLAPLGEQYF	TRBV2	-	13	-	TRBJ2-7
TGTGCCAGCAGCTTAATAGGGACAGGGAGGACCGGGGAGCTGTTTTTT	CASSLIGTGRTGELFF	TRBV5-8	TRBD1	16	-	TRBJ2-2
TGTGCCAGCAGTTACTCACGAACTAGCGCACAAGAGACCCAGTACTTC	CASSYSRTSAQETQYF	TRBV6-6	TRBD2	16	-	TRBJ2-5
TGTGCCAGCAGTTACGGTCCCCCCGGGTTGAACACTGAAGCTTTCTTT	CASSYGPPGLNTEAFF	TRBV6-5	-	16	few	TRBJ1-1
TGTGCCAGCTCACCCACCTCCCCCGGCTCTGGGGCCAACGTCCTGACTTTC	CASSPTSPGSGANVLTF	TRBV18	-	17	-	TRBJ2-6
TGTGCCAGCAGCGTAGGGCCGGAGTCCCAATTAGAGACCCAGTACTTC	CASSVGPESQLETQYF	TRBV9	-	16	-	TRBJ2-5
TGCGCCAGCAGCTTGGGTCTGAACAGGGGATACGAGCAGTACTTC	CASSLGLNRGYEQYF	TRBV5-1	TRBD1	15	-	TRBJ2-7
TGTGCCAGCTCACTTACCGGGACCTACTCTGGAAACACCATATATTTT	CASSLTGTYSGNTIYF	TRBV18	-	16	-	TRBJ1-3
TGTGCCAGCAAGGGACAGAGCTCCTACAATGAGCAGTTCTTC	CASKGQSSYNEQFF	TRBV6-5	TRBD1	14	-	TRBJ2-1
TGTGCCAGCAGTCCGAGGGGGACACCCAATCCGATTCAGTACTTC	CASSPRGTPNPIQYF	TRBV28	-	15	-	TRBJ2-4
TGTGCCAGCAGCTACAGGGGGCCCCCCTACGAGCAGTACTTC	CASSYRGPPYEQYF	TRBV27	TRBD1	14	-	TRBJ2-7
TGTGCCACTGGGACTAGCGGGGCTAATGAGCAGTTCTTC	CATGTSGANEQFF	TRBV10-3	TRBD2	13	-	TRBJ2-1
TGTGCCAGCAGCGCCACAGGGGCGCACCCTGAAGCTTTCTTT	CASSATGAHPEAFF	TRBV7-6	TRBD1	14	-	TRBJ1-1
TGCGCCAGCAGCTTTCGAAACTTTTATAGGCGGGACAGGGCCACCGGGGAGCTGTTTTTT	CASSFRNFYRRDRATGELFF	TRBV5-1	TRBD1	20	once	TRBJ2-2
TGTGCCAGCAGCTCAGCGAACACTGAAGCTTTCTTT	CASSSANTEAFF	TRBV6-5	-	12	-	TRBJ1-1
TGTGCCATCAATGGAGCTAGCACGGCGAACACCGGGGAGCTGTTTTTT	CAINGASTANTGELFF	TRBV10-3	-	16	-	TRBJ2-2
TGTGCCAGCAGCTTAGTTGTTTCGGGGGGAGACGAGCAGTACTTC	CASSLVVSGGDEQYF	TRBV7-9	TRBD2	15	-	TRBJ2-7